The 30 T cell receptor beta chains given below trace back to one sample, sequenced in a study of T cell clones after liver transplantation. Profiling relied on immunoSEQ multiplex PCR, and the TCRdb table lists in-frame clones only, not all of them. The sample lists roughly 100,000 clones; approximately 79% were seen once. Sequenced here: CD4+ T cells from blood, sampled approximately 50 months after liver transplant. Receptor source: a human patient who received a liver transplant. These T cells may partly come from the graft donor.

The rearrangement uses TRBV6-6 and TRBJ1-1; maybe TRBD1 (6 bases). Trimming shortened V by 4 bases and J by 11 bases, and 11 bases separated the two germline ends. CDR3 length: 11 amino acids. Germline V gives CDR1 MNHNY, CDR2 SVGAGI (reference sequence). The CDR3 region is CASSLQGWAFF. The CDR3 coding sequence is TGTGCCAGCAGTTTACAGGGTTGGGCTTTCTTT.

The rearrangement joins TRBV19 to TRBJ2-1; 9 bases are a match to TRBD2. The V and J ends lost 4 bases and 6 bases, in that order; junction bases with no gene match: 4. The CDR3 runs 14 residues. Per the germline V gene, CDR1 is LNHDA and CDR2 is SQIVND (reference sequence). The CDR3 bases are TGTGCCAGTAGTACCCATAGCGGGGGCAATGAGCAGTTCTTC. It encodes CASSTHSGGNEQFF. Using reference TRBV19 and TRBJ2-1 for the parts outside the CDR3, the full variable domain is DGGITQSPKYLFRKEGQNVTLSCEQNLNHDAMYWYRQDPGQGLRLIYYSQIVNDFQKGDIAEGYSVSREKKESFPLTVTSAQKNPTAFYLCASSTHSGGNEQFFGPGTRLTVL.

The gene calls are TRBV29-1 and TRBJ1-4; D unresolved. The CDR3 is 18 amino acids. Germline loops: CDR1 SQVTM, CDR2 ANQGSEA. Trimming took off 0 bases at V and 10 bases at J, with 27 bases between the two ends. The CDR3 nucleotides read TGCAGCGTTGAAGATCGGGCAGTCGGGCTAGGGAGTGGCGGAAAACTGTTTTTT. This gives the protein CSVEDRAVGLGSGGKLFF.

The chain joins TRBV18 to TRBJ2-5; either TRBD1 or TRBD2 may supply D (5 bases each). CDR1 KGHSH and CDR2 LQKENI come from the germline V gene. The CDR3 has 15 residues. V dropped 5 bases and J dropped 5 bases, with 18 bases sitting between them. CDR3 nucleotides: TGTGCCAGCTCAGGGTTGAGGGGCACTTCGGAGACCCAGTACTTC. Its protein is CASSGLRGTSETQYF.

This clone was seen just once. The chain has TRBV7-2 and TRBJ2-3; 12 nucleotides agree with TRBD2. The CDR3 sequence is 14 residues long. J lost 6 bases, V lost 7 bases, and 5 bases had no gene match. The germline V gene encodes CDR1 SGHTA and CDR2 FQGNSA. CDR3 nucleotide sequence: TGTGCCAGCAATCTAGCGGGGGGGCCGGATACGCAGTATTTT. Its translation is CASNLAGGPDTQYF.

The genes are TRBV11-2 and TRBJ2-1; the match to TRBD2 covers 9 bases. With V trimmed by 1 base and J by 7 bases, 8 bases remained unmatched. The germline V gene encodes CDR1 SGHAT and CDR2 FQNNGV. The CDR3 is made up of 16 amino acids. CDR3: CASSLVGGRAENEQFF. The CDR3 DNA reads as TGTGCCAGCAGCTTAGTCGGCGGGAGGGCCGAGAATGAGCAGTTCTTC.

This clone appeared a single time. The chain employs TRBV30 and TRBJ1-2, with 7 bases identical to TRBD1. Per the germline V gene, CDR1 is GTSNPN and CDR2 is SVGIG (reference sequence). The CDR3 totals 13 residues. Unmatched junction bases numbered 4, after V lost 1 base and J lost 5 bases. CDR3 amino acids: CAWSDRGRYGYTF. The CDR3 nucleotides are TGTGCCTGGAGTGACAGGGGAAGGTATGGCTACACCTTC.

This rearrangement joins TRBV25-1 to TRBJ2-7; TRBD1 aligns across 8 bases. Germline V gene lookup returns CDR1 MGHDK and CDR2 SYGVNS. Unmatched junction bases numbered 1, after V lost 2 bases and J lost 1 base. The CDR3 has 14 residues. As DNA, the CDR3 is TGTGCCAGCAGTGAAGACAGGGGATCCTACGAGCAGTACTTC. Translating it yields CASSEDRGSYEQYF.

The chain has TRBV7-9 and TRBJ1-4; unclear D gene. CDR3 length equals 16 residues. V lost 3 bases and J 8 bases, leaving 19 bases between the germline ends. CDR1 SEHNR and CDR2 FQNEAQ come from the germline V gene (reference sequence). CDR3 DNA: TGTGCCAGCAGCTTCCCCGGCGGTTTGGGTGTGGAAAAACTGTTTTTT. Amino acid sequence: CASSFPGGLGVEKLFF.

The chain links TRBV6-1 to TRBJ1-2, with TRBD1 matching 10 bases. V was clipped by 0 bases and J by 5 bases; unmatched bases: 3. The germline V gene encodes CDR1 MNHNS and CDR2 SASEGT. The CDR3 covers 15 residues. DNA of the CDR3: TGTGCCAGCAGTGAAGCGACAGGGGGCGTGTATGGCTACACCTTC. This gives the protein CASSEATGGVYGYTF.

J is TRBJ1-1 and V is TRBV5-4; D remains ambiguous. Trimming left V 4 bases short and J 10 bases short, with 14 bases between. CDR1 and CDR2 (germline): SGHNT, YYREEE (reference sequence). The CDR3 consists of 12 residues. The CDR3 spells CASSPGSGRAFF. In DNA, the CDR3 is TGTGCCAGCAGCCCGGGCTCAGGTAGAGCTTTCTTT.

This clone was picked up one time. The rearrangement uses TRBV6-6 and TRBJ2-3, with 13 bases aligning to TRBD2. Germline-derived CDR1 and CDR2 are MNHNY and SVGAGI (reference sequence). CDR3 length equals 16 residues. V lost 6 bases, J lost 2 bases, and 5 bases stayed unmatched. DNA of the CDR3: TGTGCCAGCAGCCTTACTAGCGGGGGGGTCACAGATACGCAGTATTTT. Encoded protein: CASSLTSGGVTDTQYF.

The gene calls are TRBV28 and TRBJ2-7; D is possibly TRBD1 or TRBD2 (5 bases each). The CDR3 totals 16 residues. The germline gives CDR1 MDHEN, CDR2 SYDVKM. The ends were cut back, 3 bases at V and 7 bases at J, with 22 bases in the middle. The CDR3 coding sequence is TGTGCCAGCAGTTTTTTACCGGGACCGCTCTCTGATGAGCAGTACTTC. As protein: CASSFLPGPLSDEQYF. Filled out from reference TRBV28 and TRBJ2-7, the complete variable domain reads DVKVTQSSRYLVKRTGEKVFLECVQDMDHENMFWYRQDPGLGLRLIYFSYDVKMKEKGDIPEGYSVSREKKERFSLILESASTNQTSMYLCASSFLPGPLSDEQYFGPGTRLTVT.

The chain uses TRBV27 and TRBJ2-7, with TRBD2 matching 7 bases. The CDR3 has 15 amino acids. J was trimmed by 0 bases and V by 3 bases; bases with no gene match: 5. Germline-derived CDR1 and CDR2 are MNHEY and SMNVEV (reference sequence). The CDR3 protein is CASSFRSGASYEQYF. In DNA, the CDR3 is TGTGCCAGCAGTTTTCGCAGCGGGGCCTCCTACGAGCAGTACTTC.

This chain connects TRBV5-1 to TRBJ2-3; D not certain. Germline V gives CDR1 SGHRS, CDR2 YFSETQ. V was cut by 4 bases and J by 0 bases, with 12 bases left in between. There are 15 residues in the CDR3. The DNA for the CDR3 is TGCGCCAGCAGCATGACTGGAACTAGCACAGATACGCAGTATTTT. Its translation: CASSMTGTSTDTQYF.

This chain links TRBV7-8 with TRBJ2-2, with D perhaps matching TRBD1 (6 bases). V was trimmed by 5 bases and J by 5 bases, leaving 18 bases between them. This CDR3 is built from 16 residues. From germline, CDR1 is SGHVS and CDR2 FQNEAQ. Here the CDR3 reads CASSPWTASRTGELFF. The CDR3 DNA reads as TGTGCCAGCAGCCCTTGGACAGCGTCGAGAACCGGGGAGCTGTTTTTT.

The V call is TRBV27, the J call TRBJ2-2; 9 bases agree with TRBD1. Germline V gives CDR1 MNHEY, CDR2 SMNVEV (reference sequence). V lost 3 bases, J lost 7 bases, and 12 bases stayed unmatched. This CDR3 contains 17 residues. CDR3 sequence (DNA): TGTGCCAGCAGTTTTTTTCCGGGACAGGGTAGCATCGGGGAGCTGTTTTTT. Translation: CASSFFPGQGSIGELFF.

V gene TRBV5-1 combines with J gene TRBJ2-1, with D perhaps matching TRBD1 (6 bases). CDR1 and CDR2 from the germline V gene are SGHRS and YFSETQ. Deletions cut 5 bases from V and 1 base from J, with 10 bases between. This CDR3 comprises 14 residues. The CDR3 DNA follows: TGCGCCAGCAGGACAGGCGAGTCCTACAATGAGCAGTTCTTC. Its protein is CASRTGESYNEQFF.

The CDR3 DNA reads TGTGCCAGCAGCTCCCGGGACAGGGATGTCACAGATACGCAGTATTTT. It encodes CASSSRDRDVTDTQYF. V gene TRBV11-1 combines with J gene TRBJ2-3; 9 bases line up with TRBD1. The CDR3 runs 16 residues. Germline CDR1 reads SGHAT; CDR2 reads FQDESV (reference sequence). With V trimmed by 4 bases and J by 2 bases, 7 bases remained unmatched.

This clone was detected a few times. The V call is TRBV6-1, the J call TRBJ1-1; D is unclear. The CDR3 is 14 residues long. Germline loops: CDR1 MNHNS, CDR2 SASEGT. The V and J ends lost 7 bases and 1 base respectively, with 13 bases between them. For the CDR3, the DNA is TGTGCCAGCAAAACCGGTCCCCGGAACACTGAAGCTTTCTTT. Amino acids: CASKTGPRNTEAFF.

This clone has just a few counts. The CDR3 spells CASSYGQEYLHF. DNA for the CDR3: TGTGCCAGCAGTTACGGACAGGAGTACCTCCACTTT. The chain joins TRBV6-6 to TRBJ1-6; 7 bases align to TRBD1. The CDR3 has 12 residues. From germline, CDR1 is MNHNY and CDR2 SVGAGI (reference sequence). V was clipped by 2 bases and J by 15 bases; unmatched bases: 4.

This rearrangement joins TRBV7-9 to TRBJ1-5; no firm D call. The CDR3 is 14 residues long. The germline V gene encodes CDR1 SEHNR and CDR2 FQNEAQ (reference sequence). Trimming took off 1 base at V and 6 bases at J, with 10 bases between the two ends. CDR3 sequence reads: CASSLGPQAQPQHF. The CDR3 bases are TGTGCCAGCAGCTTAGGGCCCCAAGCTCAGCCCCAGCATTTT.

The rearrangement uses TRBV19 and TRBJ2-4, with D tentatively TRBD2 (6 bases). The germline V gene encodes CDR1 LNHDA and CDR2 SQIVND (reference sequence). This CDR3 contains 15 residues. The germline V and J ends were trimmed by 5 bases and 7 bases, with 18 bases remaining between them. CDR3 coding DNA: TGTGCCAGTAGTCCCCACCAAGCGGGCTTTAACATTCAGTACTTC. It translates to CASSPHQAGFNIQYF. Together with reference TRBV19 and TRBJ2-4, the CDR3 gives the full variable domain: DGGITQSPKYLFRKEGQNVTLSCEQNLNHDAMYWYRQDPGQGLRLIYYSQIVNDFQKGDIAEGYSVSREKKESFPLTVTSAQKNPTAFYLCASSPHQAGFNIQYFGAGTRLSVL.

The rearrangement uses TRBV6-5 and TRBJ2-7, with 7 positions matching TRBD1. The CDR3 spans 14 residues. Germline loops: CDR1 MNHEY, CDR2 SVGAGI. Unmatched junction bases numbered 8, after V lost 6 bases and J lost 3 bases. CDR3 nucleotides: TGTGCCAGCAGCCCCTCGGGACAGATCTACGAGCAGTACTTC. Translating it yields CASSPSGQIYEQYF.

V and J are TRBV11-2 and TRBJ2-5; 8 bases are a match to TRBD1. This CDR3 is 15 amino acids long. Per germline, CDR1 SGHAT and CDR2 FQNNGV. V gave up 6 bases and J gave up 5 bases; unmatched junction bases: 11. This CDR3 is CASSNPDRAWETQYF. As DNA, the CDR3 is TGTGCCAGCAGTAACCCGGACAGGGCCTGGGAGACCCAGTACTTC. Full variable domain (remainder filled in from reference TRBV11-2 and TRBJ2-5): EAGVAQSPRYKIIEKRQSVAFWCNPISGHATLYWYQQILGQGPKLLIQFQNNGVVDDSQLPKDRFSAERLKGVDSTLKIQPAKLEDSAVYLCASSNPDRAWETQYFGPGTRLLVL.

The J gene is TRBJ2-7, the V gene TRBV27, with 9 nucleotides matching TRBD1. CDR1 is MNHEY, CDR2 SMNVEV, per germline (reference sequence). J gave up 7 bases and V 8 bases, and 9 bases lay outside the gene matches. The length of the CDR3 is 13 residues. The CDR3 nucleotides are TGTGCCAGCTCCGGGACAGGGAGTCGGGAGCAGTACTTC. Its protein product is CASSGTGSREQYF.

The rearrangement links TRBV5-4 to TRBJ2-3; D possibly uses TRBD1 or TRBD2 (6 bases each). The CDR3 is 18 residues long. Per germline, CDR1 SGHNT and CDR2 YYREEE (reference sequence). Trimming cost V 5 bases and J 8 bases, with 30 bases left between them. In DNA, the CDR3 is TGTGCCAGCAGTCCCACTCTAGCGCGGGGCCCGGGCAGGGGTACGCAGTATTTT. As protein: CASSPTLARGPGRGTQYF.

This chain joins TRBV7-9 and TRBJ2-4; no clear D. V was pared by 5 bases and J by 7 bases, with 9 bases between. Germline V gene lookup returns CDR1 SEHNR and CDR2 FQNEAQ (reference sequence). The length of the CDR3 is 12 residues. This CDR3 reads CASSPASNIQYF. CDR3 nucleotide sequence: TGTGCCAGCAGCCCCGCTAGTAACATTCAGTACTTC. Drawing the rest from reference TRBV7-9 and TRBJ2-4, the complete variable domain is DTGVSQNPRHKITKRGQNVTFRCDPISEHNRLYWYRQTLGQGPEFLTYFQNEAQLEKSRLLSDRFSAERPKGSFSTLEIQRTEQGDSAMYLCASSPASNIQYFGAGTRLSVL.

This chain links TRBV7-8 with TRBJ2-2; 7 bases map to TRBD2. The V and J ends lost 3 bases and 8 bases, in that order; junction bases with no gene match: 12. CDR1 is SGHVS and CDR2 is FQNEAQ in the germline V gene. The CDR3 extends over 16 amino acids. CDR3 region: CASSFVAGASSGELFF. The CDR3 nucleotides are TGTGCCAGCAGCTTCGTAGCGGGTGCGAGTAGTGGGGAGCTGTTTTTT.

The chain carries TRBV30 and TRBJ1-6; no clear D. This CDR3 is 15 amino acids long. V was cut by 8 bases and J by 7 bases, with 21 bases left in between. CDR1 and CDR2 from the germline V gene are GTSNPN and SVGIG (reference sequence). Here the CDR3 DNA reads TGTGCCGAATTTACCACGGCAGCATTGAATTCACCCCTCCACTTT. This sequence encodes CAEFTTAALNSPLHF.